Listed here are 3 T cell receptor beta chains from one sample, sequenced in a study of blood T cells in healthy people across ages. Together with a sample-barcoded 5' primer, a J-beta primer mix was included in a second PCR lasting about 7 to 12 cycles. Via MiXCR, TCRdb re-called the 5' RACE reads, giving one row per CDR3 protein. The sample consists of fewer than 2 million distinct CDR3 sequences, about two fifths of them appearing once. Sequencing was done on a sample of blood. These receptors came from a human donor in good health.

This clonotype was seen more than once but under ten times. The rearrangement uses TRBV7-2 and TRBJ1-5; D might be TRBD1 (5 bases). This CDR3 comprises 13 residues. V lost 3 bases and J 7 bases, leaving 10 bases between the germline ends. The germline V gene encodes CDR1 SGHTA and CDR2 FQGNSA. In DNA, the CDR3 is TGTGCCAGCAGCTTCAGGGCCGAACAGCCCCAGCATTTT. Encoded protein: CASSFRAEQPQHF.

The chain recombines TRBV20-1 with TRBJ1-1; maybe TRBD1 (6 bases). Germline V gene data show CDR1 as DFQATT and CDR2 as SNEGSKA (reference sequence). The CDR3 extends over 13 amino acids. CDR3 sequence (DNA): TGCGGACTAGGGGGGGCTTTGAACACTGAAGCTTTCTTT. Its protein is CGLGGALNTEAFF.

The rearrangement uses TRBV28 and TRBJ1-1, with TRBD1 identical over 10 bases. From germline, CDR1 is MDHEN and CDR2 SYDVKM. V lost 6 bases to trimming and J lost 1 base; unmatched junction nucleotides: 8. The CDR3 spans 16 residues. The CDR3, as DNA: TGTGCCAGCAGCCCATCTAGACAGGGGGCGAACACTGAAGCTTTCTTT. Translating it yields CASSPSRQGANTEAFF. Looking up the rest from reference TRBV28 and TRBJ1-1 gives the full variable domain: DVKVTQSSRYLVKRTGEKVFLECVQDMDHENMFWYRQDPGLGLRLIYFSYDVKMKEKGDIPEGYSVSREKKERFSLILESASTNQTSMYLCASSPSRQGANTEAFFGQGTRLTVV.